The clone carrying this T cell receptor (beta chain) was recorded only once. The antigen is undetermined. This sample is part of a study of regulatory T cells in long-lasting Graves disease. Study summary: It was over 5 years of antithyroid drugs, with positive TSH receptor antibodies, that meant persistent Graves' disease. Findings of the study overall: A greater number of public clonotypes (under 3,000) was shared by persistent patients than by new patients (approximately 1,000).

The CDR3 has 17 amino acids. Germline CDR1 and CDR2: MNHEY and SMNVEV (reference sequence). The V gene end was trimmed by 4 bases and the J gene end by 4 bases; junction bases not matched to a gene: 13. As for time point: persistent/refractory GD, antithyroid drugs over 5 years with positive TRAb. PBMC RNA was the source of the TCR library. Investigators report Graves' disease was diagnosed under American Thyroid Association guidelines. CDR3 regions were amplified by Arm-PCR using iRepertoire HTBI primers to build TCR beta libraries. Per the study methods: Identified across the samples were some 62 TRBV segments and over 11 TRBJ segments. Each CDR3 protein gets one entry after TCRdb re-called the multiplex PCR reads with MiXCR. These V and J calls rely on TCRdb rather than the paper's analysis. Of around 460,000 distinct CDR3 sequences listed, roughly 21% are singletons.

This chain uses TRBV27 with TRBJ2-1; 7 nucleotides agree with TRBD2. This TCR derives from a female donor with Graves disease. Specimen: peripheral blood mononuclear cells (PBMCs), collected when the disease was refractory, from a patient treated with antithyroid drugs. For the CDR3, the DNA is TGTGCCAGCAGTTCGGGGAGGGCTAGCGGTGTTTACAATGAGCAGTTCTTC. Amino acid sequence: CASSSGRASGVYNEQFF.